This T cell receptor beta chain stems from a study of post-analysis software for immune sequencing data. Study-level background: Courses of disease covered relapsing-remitting, secondary progressive and progressive-relapsing multiple sclerosis. General observations from the study: Five or six TRBV segments appeared more often in patients than in controls, and TRBV5-6, TRBV5-1 and TRBV20-1 were among these.

With 5 bases removed from V and 6 bases from J, the gap between germline ends came to 21 bases. This CDR3 is built from 16 residues. Worth noting for this clonotype: No antigen is known for it.

Unique molecular identifiers tagged the TCR beta cDNA libraries. TCRdb re-called the PCR reads through MiXCR, storing one row per CDR3 protein. The table has 650,000 to 850,000 distinct CDR3 sequences, roughly half seen once. The source is a girl aged 5 to 17 with multiple sclerosis. The chain employs TRBV12-3 or TRBV12-4 and TRBJ2-3; D gene unclear. Sample: blood. CDR3 amino acids: CASSPRVGPISDTQYF. Here the CDR3 DNA reads TGTGCCAGCAGTCCCCGGGTAGGGCCAATCTCGGATACGCAGTATTTT.